The clone carrying this T cell receptor (beta chain) was counted a single time. Its matching antigen is unknown. After removal of 6 bases from V and 2 bases from J, the junction contained 6 bases not matched to a gene. Germline CDR1 reads MNHEY; CDR2 reads SVGAGI. This CDR3 has 14 amino acids. The data were produced by immunoSEQ multiplex PCR, yet TCRdb's version contains in-frame clones alone and is incomplete. The sample yields 55,000 to 75,000 clones, over 80% seen once. These data are taken from a study of OX40 agonist ivuxolimab in advanced cancers. Findings and limits, study-wide: Compared with others, partial responders at 0.1-3.0 mg/kg displayed clonal expansion among the lowest. Mean expanded clone counts were higher in CD8+ than CD4+ T cells.

The chain employs TRBV6-5 and TRBJ1-1; the match to TRBD1 covers 7 bases. This clonotype originated in an adult with an advanced solid tumor such as melanoma, head and neck, liver or kidney cancer. The sample consisted of CD4+ or CD8+ T cells sorted from blood, taken in a trial of the OX40 agonist ivuxolimab. Here the CDR3 reads CASRPNRGNTEAFF. In nucleotides, the CDR3 is TGTGCCAGCAGACCCAACAGGGGTAACACTGAAGCTTTCTTT.